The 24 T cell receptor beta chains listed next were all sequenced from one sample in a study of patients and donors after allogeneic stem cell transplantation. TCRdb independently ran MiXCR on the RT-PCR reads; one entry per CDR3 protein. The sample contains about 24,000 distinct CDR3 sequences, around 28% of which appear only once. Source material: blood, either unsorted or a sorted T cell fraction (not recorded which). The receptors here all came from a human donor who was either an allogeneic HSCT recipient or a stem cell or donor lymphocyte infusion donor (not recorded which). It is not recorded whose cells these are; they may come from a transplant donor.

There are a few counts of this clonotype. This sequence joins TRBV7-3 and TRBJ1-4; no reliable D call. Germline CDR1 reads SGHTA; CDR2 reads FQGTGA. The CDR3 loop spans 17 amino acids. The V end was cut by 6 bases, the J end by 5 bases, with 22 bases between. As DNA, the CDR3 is TGTGCCAGCAGTTTCTTCTACACCGCCTTCCTCAATGAAAAACTGTTTTTT. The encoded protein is CASSFFYTAFLNEKLFF.

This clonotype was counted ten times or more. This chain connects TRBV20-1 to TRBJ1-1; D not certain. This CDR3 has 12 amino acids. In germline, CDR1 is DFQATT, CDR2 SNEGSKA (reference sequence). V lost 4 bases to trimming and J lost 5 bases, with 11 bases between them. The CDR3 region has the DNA TGCAGTGCTACCTCCAAAGGTACTGAAGCTTTCTTT. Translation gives CSATSKGTEAFF.

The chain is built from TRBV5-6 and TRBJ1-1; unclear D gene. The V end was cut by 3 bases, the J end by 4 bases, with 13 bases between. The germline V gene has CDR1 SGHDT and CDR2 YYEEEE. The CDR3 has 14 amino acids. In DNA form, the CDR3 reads TGTGCCAGCAGCTCCGAGCGAAGTGGCACTGAAGCTTTCTTT. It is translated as CASSSERSGTEAFF.

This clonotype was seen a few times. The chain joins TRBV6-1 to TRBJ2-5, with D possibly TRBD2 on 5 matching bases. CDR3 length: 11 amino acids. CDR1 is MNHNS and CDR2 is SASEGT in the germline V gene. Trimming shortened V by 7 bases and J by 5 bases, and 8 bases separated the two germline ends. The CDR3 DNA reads TGTGCCAGCAAAAGGGAGGAGACCCAGTACTTC. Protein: CASKREETQYF.

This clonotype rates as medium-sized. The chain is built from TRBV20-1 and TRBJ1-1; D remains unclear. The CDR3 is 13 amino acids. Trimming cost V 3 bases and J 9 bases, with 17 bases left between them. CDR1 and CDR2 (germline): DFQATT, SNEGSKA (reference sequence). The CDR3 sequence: CSARYNDGGKAFF. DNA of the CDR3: TGCAGTGCTAGGTACAACGATGGAGGTAAAGCTTTCTTT.

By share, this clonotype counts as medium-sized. CDR3 protein: CASSLMVGDAGRTF. The DNA for the CDR3 is TGTGCCAGCAGCTTAATGGTTGGGGACGCTGGTCGGACCTTC. The rearrangement uses TRBV7-3 and TRBJ1-2; D is possibly TRBD1 (5 bases). Per germline, CDR1 SGHTA and CDR2 FQGTGA. Trimming took off 1 base at V and 14 bases at J, with 20 bases between the two ends. The CDR3 loop spans 14 amino acids.

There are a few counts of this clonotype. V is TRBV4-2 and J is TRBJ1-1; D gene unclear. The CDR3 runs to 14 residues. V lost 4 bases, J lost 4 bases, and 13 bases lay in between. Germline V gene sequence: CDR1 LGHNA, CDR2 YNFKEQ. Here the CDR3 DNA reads TGTGCCAGCAGCCCTGAGGGAGCGGGCACTGAAGCTTTCTTT. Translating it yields CASSPEGAGTEAFF.

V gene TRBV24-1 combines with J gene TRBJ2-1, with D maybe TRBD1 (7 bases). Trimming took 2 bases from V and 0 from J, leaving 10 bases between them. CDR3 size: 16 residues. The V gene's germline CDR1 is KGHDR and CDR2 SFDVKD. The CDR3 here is CATSDWGDSSYNEQFF. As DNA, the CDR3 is TGTGCCACCAGTGATTGGGGGGACAGCTCCTACAATGAGCAGTTCTTC.

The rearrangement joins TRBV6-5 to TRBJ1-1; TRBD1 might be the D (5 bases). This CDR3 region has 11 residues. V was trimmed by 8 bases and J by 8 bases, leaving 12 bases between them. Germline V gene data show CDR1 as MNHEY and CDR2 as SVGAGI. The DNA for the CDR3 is TGTGCCAGCCAGAACGGGGGGGAAGCTTTCTTT. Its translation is CASQNGGEAFF.

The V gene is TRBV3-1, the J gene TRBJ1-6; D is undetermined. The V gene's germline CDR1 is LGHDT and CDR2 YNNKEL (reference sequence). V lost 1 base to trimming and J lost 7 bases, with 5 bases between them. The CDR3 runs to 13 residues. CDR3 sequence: CASSQGVNSPLHF. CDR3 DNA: TGTGCCAGCAGCCAAGGGGTCAATTCACCCCTCCACTTT.

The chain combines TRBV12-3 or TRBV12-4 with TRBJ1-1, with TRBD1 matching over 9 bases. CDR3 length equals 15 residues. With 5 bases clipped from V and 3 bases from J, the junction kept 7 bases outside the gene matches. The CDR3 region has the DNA TGTGCCAGCAGTAATAAAAGGACAGGGGACACTGAAGCTTTCTTT. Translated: CASSNKRTGDTEAFF.

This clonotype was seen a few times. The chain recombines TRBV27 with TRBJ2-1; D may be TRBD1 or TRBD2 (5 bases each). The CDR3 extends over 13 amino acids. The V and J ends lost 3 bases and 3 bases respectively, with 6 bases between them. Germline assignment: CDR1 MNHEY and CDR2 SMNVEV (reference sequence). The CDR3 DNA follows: TGTGCCAGCAGTTTGAGGGGCTACAATGAGCAGTTCTTC. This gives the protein CASSLRGYNEQFF.

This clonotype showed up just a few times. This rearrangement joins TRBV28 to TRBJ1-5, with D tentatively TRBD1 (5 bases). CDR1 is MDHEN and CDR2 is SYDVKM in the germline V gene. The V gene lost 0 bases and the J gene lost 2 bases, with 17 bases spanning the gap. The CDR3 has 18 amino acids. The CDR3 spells CASSLCCDRGYGNQPQHF. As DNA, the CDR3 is TGTGCCAGCAGTTTATGTTGTGACAGAGGATACGGCAATCAGCCCCAGCATTTT.

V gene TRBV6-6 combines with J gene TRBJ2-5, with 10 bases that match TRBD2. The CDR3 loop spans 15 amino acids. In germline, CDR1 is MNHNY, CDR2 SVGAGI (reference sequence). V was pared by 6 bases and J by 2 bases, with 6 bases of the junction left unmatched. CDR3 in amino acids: CASRAPLAGQETQYF. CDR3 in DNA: TGTGCCAGCAGGGCCCCACTAGCGGGGCAAGAGACCCAGTACTTC.

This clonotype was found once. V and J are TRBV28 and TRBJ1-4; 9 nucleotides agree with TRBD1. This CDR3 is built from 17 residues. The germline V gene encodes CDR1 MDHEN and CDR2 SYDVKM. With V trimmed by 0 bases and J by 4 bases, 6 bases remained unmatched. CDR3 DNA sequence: TGTGCCAGCAGTTTATGGACAGGGGGACGGATTAATGAAAAACTGTTTTTT. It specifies CASSLWTGGRINEKLFF. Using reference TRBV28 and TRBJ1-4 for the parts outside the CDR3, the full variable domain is DVKVTQSSRYLVKRTGEKVFLECVQDMDHENMFWYRQDPGLGLRLIYFSYDVKMKEKGDIPEGYSVSREKKERFSLILESASTNQTSMYLCASSLWTGGRINEKLFFGSGTQLSVL.

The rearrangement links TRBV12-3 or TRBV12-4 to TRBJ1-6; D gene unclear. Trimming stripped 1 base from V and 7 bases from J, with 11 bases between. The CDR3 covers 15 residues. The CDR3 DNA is TGTGCCAGCAGTTTAGGTGGCAGGTCCAATTCACCCCTCCACTTT. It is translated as CASSLGGRSNSPLHF.

The CDR3 nucleotides read TGTGCCAGCAGTTACGGGACAGTCAACTCCTTCCAAGAGACCCAGTACTTC. Its translation is CASSYGTVNSFQETQYF. The chain links TRBV6-5 to TRBJ2-5; TRBD1 agrees at 7 bases. Losses at the gene ends were 2 bases for V and 1 base for J; bases not matched to a gene: 10. Germline CDR1 is MNHEY and CDR2 is SVGAGI. This CDR3 is built from 17 residues.

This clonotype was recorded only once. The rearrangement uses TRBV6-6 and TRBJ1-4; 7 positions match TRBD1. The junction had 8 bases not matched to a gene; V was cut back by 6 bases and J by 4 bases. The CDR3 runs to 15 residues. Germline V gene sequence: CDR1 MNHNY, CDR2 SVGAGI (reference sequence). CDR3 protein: CASSLHGTVNEKLFF. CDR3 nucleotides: TGTGCCAGCAGCCTTCATGGGACAGTTAATGAAAAACTGTTTTTT.

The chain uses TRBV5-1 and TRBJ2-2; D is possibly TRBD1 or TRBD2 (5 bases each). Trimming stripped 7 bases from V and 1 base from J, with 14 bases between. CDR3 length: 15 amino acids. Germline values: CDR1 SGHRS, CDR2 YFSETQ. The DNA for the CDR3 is TGCGCCAGCGGGATAAGGGACGGGAACACCGGGGAGCTGTTTTTT. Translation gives CASGIRDGNTGELFF. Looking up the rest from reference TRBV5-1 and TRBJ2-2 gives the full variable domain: KAGVTQTPRYLIKTRGQQVTLSCSPISGHRSVSWYQQTPGQGLQFLFEYFSETQRNKGNFPGRFSGRQFSNSRSEMNVSTLELGDSALYLCASGIRDGNTGELFFGEGSRLTVL.

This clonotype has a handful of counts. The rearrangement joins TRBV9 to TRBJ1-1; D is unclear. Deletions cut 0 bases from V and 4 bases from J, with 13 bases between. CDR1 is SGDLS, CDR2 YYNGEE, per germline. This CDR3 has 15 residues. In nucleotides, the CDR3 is TGTGCCAGCAGCGTAGGGCCGGGATTGACCACTGAAGCTTTCTTT. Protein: CASSVGPGLTTEAFF.

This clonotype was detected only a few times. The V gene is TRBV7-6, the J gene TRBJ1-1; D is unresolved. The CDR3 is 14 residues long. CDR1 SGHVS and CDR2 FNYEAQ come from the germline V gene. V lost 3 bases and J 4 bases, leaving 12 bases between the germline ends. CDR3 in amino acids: CASSFELAGTEAFF. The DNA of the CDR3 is TGTGCCAGCAGCTTTGAACTTGCGGGCACTGAAGCTTTCTTT.

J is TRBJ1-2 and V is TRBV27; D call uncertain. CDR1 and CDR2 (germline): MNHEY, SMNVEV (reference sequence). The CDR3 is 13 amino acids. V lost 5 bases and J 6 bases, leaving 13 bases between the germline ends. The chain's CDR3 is CASSLGLYDGYTF. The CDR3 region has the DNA TGTGCCAGCAGTCTAGGGCTCTATGATGGCTACACCTTC.

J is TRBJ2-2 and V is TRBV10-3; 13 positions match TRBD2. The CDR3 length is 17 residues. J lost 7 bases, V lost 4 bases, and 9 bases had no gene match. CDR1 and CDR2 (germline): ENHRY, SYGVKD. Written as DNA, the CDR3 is TGTGCCATCAGTGCCCCTACTAGCGGGGGGGCCTTCGGGGAGCTGTTTTTT. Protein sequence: CAISAPTSGGAFGELFF.

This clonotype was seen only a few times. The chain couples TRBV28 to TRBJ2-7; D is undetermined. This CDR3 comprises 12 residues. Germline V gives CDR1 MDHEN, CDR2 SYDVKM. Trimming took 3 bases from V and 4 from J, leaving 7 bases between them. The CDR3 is CASSFYRYEQYF. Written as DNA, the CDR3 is TGTGCCAGCAGTTTTTATCGTTACGAGCAGTACTTC.